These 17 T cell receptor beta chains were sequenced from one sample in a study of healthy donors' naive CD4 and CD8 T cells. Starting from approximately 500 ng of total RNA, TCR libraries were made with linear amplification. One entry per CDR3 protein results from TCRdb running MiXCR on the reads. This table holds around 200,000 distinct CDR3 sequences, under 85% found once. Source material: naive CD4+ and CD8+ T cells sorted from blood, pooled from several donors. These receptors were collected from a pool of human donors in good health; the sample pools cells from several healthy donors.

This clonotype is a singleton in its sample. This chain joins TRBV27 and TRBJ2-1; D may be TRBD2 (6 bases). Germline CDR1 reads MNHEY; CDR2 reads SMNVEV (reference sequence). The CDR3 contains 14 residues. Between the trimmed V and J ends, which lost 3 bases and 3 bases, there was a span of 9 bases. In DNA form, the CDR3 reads TGTGCCAGCAGTTTCGTGGGAGGCTACAATGAGCAGTTCTTC. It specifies CASSFVGGYNEQFF.

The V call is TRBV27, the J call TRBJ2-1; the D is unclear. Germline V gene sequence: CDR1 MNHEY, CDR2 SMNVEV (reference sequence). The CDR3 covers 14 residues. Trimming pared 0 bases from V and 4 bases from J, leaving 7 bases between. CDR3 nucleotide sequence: TGTGCCAGCAGTTTATCAAGGCAGTACAATGAGCAGTTCTTC. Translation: CASSLSRQYNEQFF.

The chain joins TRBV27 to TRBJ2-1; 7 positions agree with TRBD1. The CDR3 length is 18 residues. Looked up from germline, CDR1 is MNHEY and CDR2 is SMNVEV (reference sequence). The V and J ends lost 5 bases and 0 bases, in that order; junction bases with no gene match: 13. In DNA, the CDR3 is TGTGCCAGCAGTCCCCATAAGACAGGGAGAAGCTCCTACAATGAGCAGTTCTTC. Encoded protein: CASSPHKTGRSSYNEQFF.

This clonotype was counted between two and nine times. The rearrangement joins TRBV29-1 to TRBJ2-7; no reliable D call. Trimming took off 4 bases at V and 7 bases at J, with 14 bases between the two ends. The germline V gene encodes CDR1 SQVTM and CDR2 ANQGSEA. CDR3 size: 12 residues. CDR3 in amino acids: CSVGATSMEQYF. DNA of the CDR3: TGCAGCGTTGGGGCCACTTCCATGGAGCAGTACTTC.

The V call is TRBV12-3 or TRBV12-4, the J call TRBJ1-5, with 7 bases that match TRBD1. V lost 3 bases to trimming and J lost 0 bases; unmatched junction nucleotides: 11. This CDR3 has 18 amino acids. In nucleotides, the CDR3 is TGTGCCAGCAGTTTCGGTACAGGGGCCTTCGATAGCAATCAGCCCCAGCATTTT. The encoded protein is CASSFGTGAFDSNQPQHF.

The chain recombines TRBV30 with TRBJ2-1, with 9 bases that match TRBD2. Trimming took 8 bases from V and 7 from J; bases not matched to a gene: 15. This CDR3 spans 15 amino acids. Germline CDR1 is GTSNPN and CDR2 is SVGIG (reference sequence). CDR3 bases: TGTGCCGGGACGGGGACTAGCTCCCTTTGGAATGAGCAGTTCTTC. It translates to CAGTGTSSLWNEQFF.

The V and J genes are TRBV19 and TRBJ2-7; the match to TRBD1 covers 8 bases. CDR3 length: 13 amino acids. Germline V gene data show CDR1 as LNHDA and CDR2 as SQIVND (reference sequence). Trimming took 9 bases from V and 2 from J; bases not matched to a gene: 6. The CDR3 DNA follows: TGTGCCAGCGCTCAGGACAGGGCCTACGAGCAGTACTTC. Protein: CASAQDRAYEQYF.

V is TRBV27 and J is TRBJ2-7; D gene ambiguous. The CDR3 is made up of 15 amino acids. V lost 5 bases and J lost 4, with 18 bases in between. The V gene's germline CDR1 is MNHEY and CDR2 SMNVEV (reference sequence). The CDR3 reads CASSPLAGPGYEQYF. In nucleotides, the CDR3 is TGTGCCAGCAGTCCCTTGGCAGGACCGGGTTACGAGCAGTACTTC.

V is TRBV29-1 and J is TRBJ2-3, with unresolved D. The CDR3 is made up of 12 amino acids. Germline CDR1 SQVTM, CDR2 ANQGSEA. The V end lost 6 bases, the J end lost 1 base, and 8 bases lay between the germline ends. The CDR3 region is CSVPVRTDTQYF. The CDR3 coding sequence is TGCAGCGTCCCCGTTCGCACAGATACGCAGTATTTT.

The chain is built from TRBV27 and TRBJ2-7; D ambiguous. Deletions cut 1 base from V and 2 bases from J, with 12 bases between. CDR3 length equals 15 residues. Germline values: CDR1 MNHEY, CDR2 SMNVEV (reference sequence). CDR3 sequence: CASSLLRAVAYEQYF. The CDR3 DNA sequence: TGTGCCAGCAGTTTATTACGAGCTGTGGCCTACGAGCAGTACTTC.

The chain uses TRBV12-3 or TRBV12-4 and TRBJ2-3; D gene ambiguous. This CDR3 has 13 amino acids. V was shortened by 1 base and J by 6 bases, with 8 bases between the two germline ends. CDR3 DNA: TGTGCCAGCAGTTTAGAGCAGGCCGATACGCAGTATTTT. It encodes CASSLEQADTQYF.

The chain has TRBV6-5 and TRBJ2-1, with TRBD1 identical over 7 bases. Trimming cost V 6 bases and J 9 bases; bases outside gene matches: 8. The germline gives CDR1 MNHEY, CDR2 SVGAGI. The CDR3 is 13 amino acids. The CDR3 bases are TGTGCCAGCAGGAGACAGGGCTTGGCTGAGCAGTTCTTC. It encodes CASRRQGLAEQFF.

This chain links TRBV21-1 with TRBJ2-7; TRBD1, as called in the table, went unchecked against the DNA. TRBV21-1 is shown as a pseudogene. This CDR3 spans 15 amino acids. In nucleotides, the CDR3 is TGTGCCAGCAGCAAAGATCAGGGAGTCCCCTACGAGCAGTACTTC. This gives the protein CASSKDQGVPYEQYF.

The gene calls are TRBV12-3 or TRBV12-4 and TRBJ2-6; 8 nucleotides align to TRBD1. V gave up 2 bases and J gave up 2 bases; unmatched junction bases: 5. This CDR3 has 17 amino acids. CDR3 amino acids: CASSLFGQGTGANVLTF. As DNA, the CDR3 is TGTGCCAGCAGTTTATTTGGACAGGGTACTGGGGCCAACGTCCTGACTTTC.

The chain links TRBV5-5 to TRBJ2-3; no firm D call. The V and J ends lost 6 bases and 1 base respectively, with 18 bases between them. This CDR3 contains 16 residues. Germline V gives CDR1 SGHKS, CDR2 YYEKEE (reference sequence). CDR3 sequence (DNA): TGTGCCAGCACCCTCGACGTGAGTCTGGGCACAGATACGCAGTATTTT. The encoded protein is CASTLDVSLGTDTQYF.

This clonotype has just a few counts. CDR3 loop: CATSRLRQYF. DNA of the CDR3: TGTGCCACCAGCAGACTCCGACAGTATTTT. V and J are TRBV15 and TRBJ2-3; D gene ambiguous. The CDR3 sequence is 10 residues long. CDR1 is LNHNV and CDR2 is YYDKDF in the germline V gene (reference sequence). V was pared by 2 bases and J by 12 bases, with 6 bases between.

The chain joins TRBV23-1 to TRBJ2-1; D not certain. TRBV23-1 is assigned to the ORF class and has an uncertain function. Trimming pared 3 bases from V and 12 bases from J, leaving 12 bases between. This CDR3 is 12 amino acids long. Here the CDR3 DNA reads TGCGCCAGCAGTCAGTCGCGATATGGGCAGTTCTTC. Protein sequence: CASSQSRYGQFF.